The rows below give T cell receptor beta chains drawn from one sample of a study of Ad26.COV2.S vaccination and SARS-CoV-2 variants. The method was immunoSEQ multiplex PCR; TCRdb's version includes in-frame clones alone and lacks a portion of them. The repertoire includes around 300,000 clones, 86% of them detected once, and around a tenth sits in the top ten. The specimen was peripheral blood, collected in a trial of Ad26.COV2.S vaccine versus placebo. These receptors originate from a person between 18 and 65 years old who received the Ad26.COV2.S COVID-19 vaccine or a placebo. CDR3s include the opening cysteine and the closing phenylalanine or tryptophan. Fields, in order: J gene, V gene, CDR3 protein.

TRBJ1-2,TRBV27,CASSFQGRGEGYTF
TRBJ2-3,TRBV23-1,CASSQSGTSGDSTDTQYF
TRBJ1-3,TRBV7-2,CASSYGGDTIYF
TRBJ2-1,TRBV29-1,CSVERGTNEQFF
TRBJ1-5,TRBV4-2,CASSQVGGNQPQHF
TRBJ1-5,TRBV11-2,CASSLGGGGNQPQHF
TRBJ2-1,TRBV7-9,CASSSPLGFANNEQFF
TRBJ2-3,TRBV14,CASSQDIGTRVKDTQYF
TRBJ2-7,TRBV5-1,CASSKDRSLSYEQYF
TRBJ2-2,TRBV24-1,CATRSSRGATGELFF
TRBJ2-2,TRBV18,CASSPRLAGAANTGELFF
TRBJ1-1,TRBV19,CASSFITGGENTEAFF